Listed below are T cell receptor beta chains from one sample, sequenced in a study of cytomegalovirus exposure and HLA in healthy donors. Method: immunoSEQ multiplex PCR; TCRdb's copy keeps in-frame clones and lacks some. The sample lists 130,000 or so clones, roughly 85% occurring once. The sample was PBMCs. These receptor sequences come from a man in his forties in good health and CMV-seronegative. CDR3s include the opening cysteine and the closing phenylalanine or tryptophan. A D gene is named only where the DNA matches it firmly. The size of a clone is reported for some rows only, either as once, few or many, or as a class for expanded clones.

clone_size	d_call	v_call	j_call	cdr3_nt	cdr3_aa
NA	TRBD1	TRBV6-6	TRBJ2-7	TGTGCCACCAACACCGGGACAGACGCCTACGAGCAGTACTTC	CATNTGTDAYEQYF
NA	NA	TRBV7-8	TRBJ1-2	TGTGCCAGCAGCTCCCAGTGGTCGGGCGGGACCTATGGCTACACCTTC	CASSSQWSGGTYGYTF
NA	NA	TRBV15	TRBJ1-6	TGTGCCACCAGCAGAGATCGGGGACTGAATTCACCCCTCCACTTT	CATSRDRGLNSPLHF
NA	TRBD1	TRBV27	TRBJ2-7	TGTGCCAGCAGTTCCGGACAGGGGAGCTACGAGCAGTACTTC	CASSSGQGSYEQYF
NA	TRBD2	TRBV7-9	TRBJ2-7	TGTGCCAGCAGCTTAGGTACGGGGGGGCGAAACGAGCAGTACTTC	CASSLGTGGRNEQYF
NA	TRBD2	TRBV9	TRBJ2-7	TGTGCCAGCAGCCTCCAACCCGGGGGGGGGAACGAGCAGTACTTC	CASSLQPGGGNEQYF
few	NA	TRBV7-2	TRBJ2-7	TGTGCCAGCAGCTTCGGGGTCTCCTACGAGCAGTACTTC	CASSFGVSYEQYF
NA	TRBD2	TRBV9	TRBJ2-1	TGTGCCAGCAGCGTAGGGACTAGTTACAATGAGCAGTTCTTC	CASSVGTSYNEQFF
NA	NA	TRBV9	TRBJ2-3	TGTGCCAGCAGCGTAGTCGGGACTAGCACAGATACGCAGTATTTT	CASSVVGTSTDTQYF
NA	NA	TRBV25-1	TRBJ2-3	TGTGCCAGCAGTTCCACTCCCCTCACTAGCACAGATACGCAGTATTTT	CASSSTPLTSTDTQYF
NA	TRBD2	TRBV9	TRBJ2-2	TGTGCCAGCAGCCCCCTAGCGGAGAACACCGGGGAGCTGTTTTTT	CASSPLAENTGELFF
NA	NA	TRBV6-6	TRBJ1-6	TGTGCCAGTACGTTGGGGCAGAATAATTCACCCCTCCACTTT	CASTLGQNNSPLHF
NA	NA	TRBV2	TRBJ2-7	TGTGCCAGCAGTGTTGTGGGGCTCGAGCAGTACTTC	CASSVVGLEQYF
NA	NA	TRBV5-1	TRBJ1-3	TGCGCCAGCAGCTTGGCGGGTTATGGAAACACCATATATTTT	CASSLAGYGNTIYF
NA	TRBD1	TRBV7-9	TRBJ2-7	TGTGCCAGCAGCTTAAGGGACAGGATCTACGAGCAGTACTTC	CASSLRDRIYEQYF
NA	NA	TRBV21-1	TRBJ2-6	TGTGCCAGAATCCTGGACAGGGTGGCGGGGGCCAACGTCCTGACTTTC	CARILDRVAGANVLTF
NA	TRBD1	TRBV9	TRBJ1-2	TGTGCATCAGAGGGACAGGGGTACTACACCTTC	CASEGQGYYTF
NA	TRBD1	TRBV4-3	TRBJ1-2	TGCGCCAGCAGCCCGGACAGGTATAACTATGGCTACACCTTC	CASSPDRYNYGYTF
few	TRBD2	TRBV4-3	TRBJ2-7	TGCGCCAGCAGCCAAGATCTTGAACTAGCGCTCTACGAGCAGTACTTC	CASSQDLELALYEQYF
NA	TRBD2	TRBV7-7	TRBJ2-7	TGTGCTAGCAGCTTGGAGCGGGAGACCGAGCAGTACTTC	CASSLERETEQYF
NA	NA	TRBV7-8	TRBJ2-7	TGTGCCAGCAGCTTAGGTCGCTCCTACGAGCAGTACTTC	CASSLGRSYEQYF
NA	TRBD2	TRBV28	TRBJ2-5	TGTGCCAGCAGCCTTGGGGTAGCGGGGGAAGAGACCCAGTACTTC	CASSLGVAGEETQYF
few	TRBD1	TRBV19	TRBJ2-7	TGTGCCAGTAGTATGGGTACAGGGGGCGGGTACGAGCAGTACTTC	CASSMGTGGGYEQYF
NA	TRBD2	TRBV11-2	TRBJ2-7	TGTGCCAGCAGCAATAGCGGGACCCACTACGAGCAGTACTTC	CASSNSGTHYEQYF
NA	NA	TRBV27	TRBJ1-5	TGTGCCAGCAGTTTGGCAGGGGGCAATCAGCCCCAGCATTTT	CASSLAGGNQPQHF
NA	TRBD1	TRBV5-1	TRBJ1-5	TGCGCCAGCAGCTTGGATGGGACAGGGGACCAGCCCCAGCATTTT	CASSLDGTGDQPQHF
NA	TRBD1	TRBV19	TRBJ2-1	TGTGCCAGTAGTATTTGGACAGGGGGTCGCAATGAGCAGTTCTTC	CASSIWTGGRNEQFF
once	NA	TRBV18	TRBJ1-3	TGTGCCAGCTTACCACCGTCAGGGTATGAAAACACCATATATTTT	CASLPPSGYENTIYF
NA	TRBD1	TRBV28	TRBJ2-7	TGTGCCAGCAGAGCTACAGGGGGCGCGGGCGAGCAGTACTTC	CASRATGGAGEQYF